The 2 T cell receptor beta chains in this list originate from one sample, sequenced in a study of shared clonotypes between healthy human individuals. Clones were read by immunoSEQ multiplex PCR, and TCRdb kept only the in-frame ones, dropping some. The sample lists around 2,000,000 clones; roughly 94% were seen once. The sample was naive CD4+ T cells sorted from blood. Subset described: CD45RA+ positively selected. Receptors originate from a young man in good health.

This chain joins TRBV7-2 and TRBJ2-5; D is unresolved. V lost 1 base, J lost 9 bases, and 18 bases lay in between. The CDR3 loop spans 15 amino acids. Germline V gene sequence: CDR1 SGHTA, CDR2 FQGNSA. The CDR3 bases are TGTGCCAGCAGCTTAGAGTTACGGCCACCTGGGGCCCAGTACTTC. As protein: CASSLELRPPGAQYF.

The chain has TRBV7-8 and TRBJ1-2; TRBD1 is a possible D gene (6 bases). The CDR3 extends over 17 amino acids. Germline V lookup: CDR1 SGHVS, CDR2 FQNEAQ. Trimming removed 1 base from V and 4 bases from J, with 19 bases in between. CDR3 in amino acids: CASSLEGGYVGPYGYTF. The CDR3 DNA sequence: TGTGCCAGCAGCTTAGAAGGGGGGTACGTAGGTCCCTATGGCTACACCTTC.